These 19 T cell receptor beta chains came from one sample sequenced in a study of Ad26.COV2.S vaccination and SARS-CoV-2 variants. Generated by immunoSEQ multiplex PCR, the TCRdb table keeps only in-frame clones and is missing some. Here the sample spans hundreds of thousands of clones, more than 70% being singletons. Treatment specified: around 19 received Ad26.COV2.S at low or high dose, single or two shots; 5 received placebo; per-sample allocation not given. Each sample was drawn 63 days after the first injection (of vaccine or placebo). Material: peripheral blood, obtained in a trial of Ad26.COV2.S vaccine versus placebo. All receptors come from a person aged 18-60 years who received the Ad26.COV2.S COVID-19 vaccine or a placebo.

V gene TRBV7-9 combines with J gene TRBJ1-1; D is possibly TRBD1 (5 bases). The CDR3 sequence is 17 residues long. V dropped 3 bases and J dropped 5 bases, with 22 bases sitting between them. CDR1 is SEHNR and CDR2 is FQNEAQ in the germline V gene (reference sequence). CDR3 protein: CASSLGSTPGGGTEAFF. Written as DNA, the CDR3 is TGTGCCAGCAGCTTGGGGTCGACCCCCGGGGGGGGAACTGAAGCTTTCTTT. Looking up the rest from reference TRBV7-9 and TRBJ1-1 gives the full variable domain: DTGVSQNPRHKITKRGQNVTFRCDPISEHNRLYWYRQTLGQGPEFLTYFQNEAQLEKSRLLSDRFSAERPKGSFSTLEIQRTEQGDSAMYLCASSLGSTPGGGTEAFFGQGTRLTVV.

In DNA form, the CDR3 reads TGTGCCAGCAGTTACTCGACGGAATCTAATGAAAAACTGTTTTTT. It yields the protein CASSYSTESNEKLFF. The chain uses TRBV6-2 or TRBV6-3 and TRBJ1-4; D ambiguous. The CDR3 is 15 residues long. V lost 0 bases, J lost 3 bases, and 8 bases lay in between. Germline V gene sequence: CDR1 MNHEY, CDR2 SVGEGT.

The chain combines TRBV3-1 (or the pseudogene TRBV3-2) with TRBJ2-1, with a weak D call TRBD2 (6 bases). The length of the CDR3 is 14 residues. V lost 3 bases and J lost 4, with 10 bases in between. Germline assignment: CDR1 LGHDT and CDR2 YNNKEL (reference sequence). The CDR3 region has the DNA TGTGCCAGCAGCCAGCCGGGACTTTACAATGAGCAGTTCTTC. This sequence encodes CASSQPGLYNEQFF.

CDR3 nucleotides: TGTGCCTGGAGTGTCGGGGGGGGACAGATTAATTCACCCCTCCACTTT. Translating gives CAWSVGGGQINSPLHF. This chain joins TRBV30 and TRBJ1-6, with 7 bases matching TRBD1. V was clipped by 0 bases and J by 6 bases; unmatched bases: 8. CDR1 GTSNPN and CDR2 SVGIG come from the germline V gene (reference sequence). The CDR3 has 16 residues.

V is TRBV18 and J is TRBJ2-1; no clear D gene. From germline, CDR1 is KGHSH and CDR2 LQKENI. This CDR3 is built from 13 residues. V was shortened by 2 bases and J by 7 bases, with 9 bases between the two germline ends. CDR3 amino acids: CASSPTRENEQFF. CDR3 nucleotides: TGTGCCAGCTCACCAACAAGAGAAAATGAGCAGTTCTTC.

V and J are TRBV19 and TRBJ2-3; maybe TRBD1 (5 bases). The CDR3 covers 15 residues. The V and J ends lost 2 bases and 0 bases respectively, with 9 bases between them. Germline assignment: CDR1 LNHDA and CDR2 SQIVND (reference sequence). The CDR3 protein is CASSIIQASTDTQYF. The DNA for the CDR3 is TGTGCCAGTAGTATAATACAGGCGAGCACAGATACGCAGTATTTT.

The chain joins TRBV12-3 or TRBV12-4 to TRBJ1-1, with unresolved D. Trimming took off 1 base at V and 3 bases at J, with 6 bases between the two ends. This CDR3 is built from 13 residues. The CDR3 DNA reads as TGTGCCAGCAGTTTAGACAGCGACACTGAAGCTTTCTTT. Translating gives CASSLDSDTEAFF.

The chain is built from TRBV6-2 or TRBV6-3 and TRBJ1-2, with no clear D. The CDR3 runs 13 residues. In germline, CDR1 is MNHEY, CDR2 SVGEGT. Trimming cost V 8 bases and J 4 bases, with 14 bases left between them. CDR3 sequence (DNA): TGTGCCAGCGGCCCGCAGCCAGTCTATGGCTACACCTTC. This encodes CASGPQPVYGYTF.

The gene calls are TRBV7-2 and TRBJ1-2; D gene unclear. CDR3 length: 15 residues. V was trimmed by 1 base and J by 4 bases, leaving 13 bases between them. Germline V gene sequence: CDR1 SGHTA, CDR2 FQGNSA. For the CDR3, the DNA is TGTGCCAGCAGCTTAGTGTATGGCAGTTCCTATGGCTACACCTTC. Its translation: CASSLVYGSSYGYTF.

This CDR3 reads CASSLGSNGDTQYF. The CDR3 region has the DNA TGTGCCAGCAGCTTGGGATCAAACGGAGATACGCAGTATTTT. This chain connects TRBV5-8 to TRBJ2-3; D remains ambiguous. The CDR3 runs 14 residues. The V and J ends lost 0 bases and 5 bases respectively, with 10 bases between them. In germline, CDR1 is SGHTS, CDR2 YDEGEE.

This chain connects TRBV14 to TRBJ2-2, with unresolved D. The CDR3 runs to 16 residues. V lost 5 bases and J lost 11, with 24 bases in between. CDR1 is SGHDN, CDR2 FVKESK, per germline. Here the CDR3 reads CASSYIYPPPPGELFF. The CDR3 DNA reads as TGTGCCAGCAGCTACATATACCCCCCCCCACCGGGTGAGCTGTTTTTT.

CDR3 in DNA: TGTGCCAGCAGAATTAGCGGCTCGAACACCGGGGAGCTGTTTTTT. It yields the protein CASRISGSNTGELFF. The chain employs TRBV2 and TRBJ2-2, with a weak D call TRBD2 (6 bases). The ends were cut back, 6 bases at V and 0 bases at J, with 11 bases in the middle. CDR3 length: 15 amino acids. The germline CDR1 and CDR2 sequences are SNHLY and FYNNEI.

The CDR3 nucleotides read TGTGCCAGTAGTATACTACAGGGACTCGGGAGTGGCTACACCTTC. Residues: CASSILQGLGSGYTF. The chain links TRBV19 to TRBJ1-2; possibly TRBD1 for D (6 bases). V was shortened by 2 bases and J by 7 bases, with 17 bases between the two germline ends. The CDR3 is 15 amino acids. Germline CDR1 reads LNHDA; CDR2 reads SQIVND (reference sequence).

The CDR3, as DNA: TGTGCCTGGAGTGTCGGACAGGGAAGGGGTGGCTACACCTTC. It yields the protein CAWSVGQGRGGYTF. This chain links TRBV30 with TRBJ1-2, with 8 positions matching TRBD1. The CDR3 runs 14 residues. Germline assignment: CDR1 GTSNPN and CDR2 SVGIG (reference sequence). After removal of 0 bases from V and 7 bases from J, the junction contained 7 bases not matched to a gene. Based on the CDR3 plus reference TRBV30 and TRBJ1-2, the full variable domain is SQTIHQWPATLVQPVGSPLSLECTVEGTSNPNLYWYRQAAGRGLQLLFYSVGIGQISSEVPQNLSASRPQDRQFILSSKKLLLSDSGFYLCAWSVGQGRGGYTFGSGTRLTVV.

The chain links TRBV11-1 to TRBJ1-4; tentative D call: TRBD1 (6 bases). The germline V gene encodes CDR1 SGHAT and CDR2 FQDESV (reference sequence). The CDR3 sequence is 14 residues long. V was pared by 6 bases and J by 5 bases, with 13 bases between. The CDR3, as DNA: TGTGCCAGCAGGGCGGGACAAGAAAATGAAAAACTGTTTTTT. Its protein product is CASRAGQENEKLFF.

The CDR3 DNA is TGTGCCAGCAGTTTCATTGGGACAGGGGAAAATCAGCCCCAGCATTTT. Its translation: CASSFIGTGENQPQHF. This chain joins TRBV27 and TRBJ1-5, with 10 bases aligning to TRBD1. V lost 3 bases to trimming and J lost 4 bases; unmatched junction nucleotides: 6. This CDR3 spans 16 amino acids. Germline values: CDR1 MNHEY, CDR2 SMNVEV (reference sequence).

The chain is built from TRBV6-2 or TRBV6-3 and TRBJ2-7; D is undetermined. The germline V gene has CDR1 MNHEY and CDR2 SVGEGT. This CDR3 is built from 14 residues. The V end was cut by 6 bases, the J end by 2 bases, with 14 bases between. The CDR3 here is CASSRTTPPYEQYF. The CDR3 DNA sequence: TGTGCCAGCAGCCGGACGACTCCCCCCTACGAGCAGTACTTC.

The V gene is TRBV6-2 or TRBV6-3, the J gene TRBJ2-4; 9 bases line up with TRBD1. Germline V lookup: CDR1 MNHEY, CDR2 SVGEGT. The J segment lost 6 bases and the V segment lost 6 bases, leaving 18 bases of the junction unmatched. The CDR3 extends over 18 amino acids. The CDR3 coding sequence is TGTGCCAGCAGCCCCCACGGACAGGGGTCCCTAGGAAGAAACATTCAGTACTTC. It is translated as CASSPHGQGSLGRNIQYF.

This clone was counted once. The V gene is TRBV24-1, the J gene TRBJ2-3; 12 bases agree with TRBD2. The CDR3 consists of 15 residues. The ends lost 12 bases at V and 2 bases at J; junction bases unmatched: 8. Germline CDR1 and CDR2: KGHDR and SFDVKD. CDR3 in amino acids: CAARLAGVYTDTQYF. The CDR3 bases are TGTGCCGCTCGACTAGCGGGGGTGTACACAGATACGCAGTATTTT.